One and the same sample provided the 6 T cell receptor beta chains below, sequenced in a study of shared clonotypes between healthy human individuals (TCRdb year 2020). The method was the immunoSEQ multiplex PCR assay. Entries here come from immuneACCESS through TCRdb and include only in-frame sequences with V and J called. Some clones fail to appear in such tables; in the studies checked, an unresolved V gene covers under half of the shortfall, and the cause of the remainder is unknown. In all, the sample holds around 2,000,000 clones, and approximately 94% of those were seen once. The ten largest account for more than 1.5% of the sample. CD8 naive samples consisted of CD45RO-negative cells that were positively selected for CCR7, yielding a CD45RA+CCR7+ population without TemRA cells. The sample was naive CD8+ T cells from PBMCs. The intended sense of this specimen's cell subset or site label: CD45RA+CCR7+. Every receptor here comes from a man aged 18-30 years in good health. Some clones in this sample may be carry-over from other donors' samples.

The V gene is TRBV27, the J gene TRBJ2-7; D is unresolved. V dropped 6 bases and J dropped 3 bases, with 15 bases sitting between them. This CDR3 spans 14 amino acids. Per germline, CDR1 MNHEY and CDR2 SMNVEV (reference sequence). DNA for the CDR3: TGTGCCAGCAGCCTCACAACCAGAAGCTACGAGCAGTACTTC. Amino acids: CASSLTTRSYEQYF.

V and J are TRBV6-6 and TRBJ2-7, with unresolved D. The CDR3 is 13 amino acids. CDR1 is MNHNY and CDR2 is SVGAGI in the germline V gene (reference sequence). Trimming shortened V by 2 bases and J by 4 bases, and 9 bases separated the two germline ends. In DNA form, the CDR3 reads TGTGCCAGCAGTTACCTCCTACGATACGAGCAGTACTTC. It specifies CASSYLLRYEQYF.

The rearrangement uses TRBV2 and TRBJ2-7; perhaps D is TRBD1 or TRBD2 (5 bases each). CDR1 SNHLY and CDR2 FYNNEI come from the germline V gene. The CDR3 has 13 amino acids. With 4 bases removed from V and 7 bases from J, the gap between germline ends came to 14 bases. The CDR3 DNA follows: TGTGCCAGCAGTGCTGGGACCTTCACGGAGCAGTACTTC. Protein sequence: CASSAGTFTEQYF.

This rearrangement joins TRBV27 to TRBJ2-1, with D tentatively TRBD2 (5 bases). V lost 3 bases to trimming and J lost 5 bases, with 14 bases between them. The CDR3 runs to 15 residues. In germline, CDR1 is MNHEY, CDR2 SMNVEV (reference sequence). CDR3 nucleotide sequence: TGTGCCAGCAGTTTTGGTCTAGCATCCCACAATGAGCAGTTCTTC. It is translated as CASSFGLASHNEQFF.

This rearrangement joins TRBV28 to TRBJ2-7; tentatively, D is TRBD1 (5 bases). The CDR3 covers 15 residues. Germline loops: CDR1 MDHEN, CDR2 SYDVKM. Trimming took off 7 bases at V and 7 bases at J, with 23 bases between the two ends. DNA of the CDR3: TGTGCCAGCACCCGAGGAAGGGGAAGGAGTTTGGAGCAGTACTTC. It specifies CASTRGRGRSLEQYF.

The chain uses TRBV6-5 and TRBJ1-1, with TRBD1 matching 9 bases. CDR1 MNHEY and CDR2 SVGAGI come from the germline V gene. CDR3 length: 15 amino acids. The ends lost 6 bases at V and 6 bases at J; junction bases unmatched: 11. The CDR3 is CASSRPGTGFAEAFF. The CDR3 nucleotides read TGTGCCAGCAGCCGACCTGGGACAGGGTTCGCTGAAGCTTTCTTT.